This TCR beta chain was captured in a study of CD8 T cells in ankylosing spondylitis (dated by TCRdb to about 2017). About the full investigation: The study set out to find disease-linked TCR variants by profiling T cell receptor beta repertoires in ankylosing spondylitis patients and healthy donors. The full study cohort comprised about 23 ankylosing spondylitis patients and around 100 healthy donors. Peripheral blood was sampled, and synovial fluid was additionally collected from ankylosing spondylitis patients.

Worth noting for this clonotype: What this receptor recognizes is not known. Being one base from a much bigger clone, this may be a read error.

The germline V gene sets CDR1 to SQVTM and CDR2 to ANQGSEA. Between the V and J ends, shortened by 6 bases and 8 bases respectively, the junction contains 20 bases. The CDR3 measures 14 amino acids from cysteine to phenylalanine. The retained sequence is limited to the CDR3, 42 bases, with the frame set at the first base. Instrument used: Illumina HiSeq 2500. TCR beta libraries were prepared by quantitative 5'-RACE with molecular barcodes. Under the source paper's analysis protocol: To identify disease-linked TCR variants, a new computational method was used, one built on a probabilistic model of VDJ rearrangement. TCRdb took the public reads, trimmed them with fastp at Q25, ran MiXCR for clone calling and kept in-frame beta chains. One record per CDR3 amino acid sequence lists the most common genes and DNA. TCRdb, rather than the study authors, made the V and J calls. Within this sample are about 260,000 distinct CDR3 sequences, with 15% to 25% of them counted one time only. The ten largest clones add up to around 8% of the sample.

Overall study results and their limits: Some motif variants had previously been reported in the synovial fluid and blood of reactive arthritis patients, which suggests shared mechanisms of disease initiation. The disease-linked clones were reported as significantly enriched in matched synovial fluid samples from ankylosing spondylitis patients. A CD8+ phenotype was shown by the disease-linked clones, which were found at relatively low frequencies in peripheral blood. Blood from ankylosing spondylitis patients appeared to be characterized by a TCR beta motif composed of several highly homologous amino acid variants.

This receptor was taken from a male donor with ankylosing spondylitis or in good health (not recorded which). The material sequenced was blood, either unsorted or a sorted T cell fraction (not recorded which). In this chain, TRBV29-1 is recombined with TRBJ2-1; tentative D gene TRBD2, with 5 bases matching. DNA sequence: TGCAGCGTGGCCCCTGGGCAAGGAGGACATGAGCAGTTCTTC. Its coded protein is CSVAPGQGGHEQFF.